One sample yielded the 27 T cell receptor beta chains listed below, sequenced in a study of T cells in Graves' hyperthyroidism and ophthalmopathy. The TCR beta CDR3 regions underwent amplification using RNA transcripts as the source. When the TCR CDR3 underwent first-round RT-PCR, the HTBI primer set was used. MiXCR was run by TCRdb on the multiplex PCR reads, yielding one entry per CDR3 protein. The table records some 300,000 distinct CDR3 sequences, roughly 15% of them present only once. Sequenced: blood. Source of these receptors: a woman in her thirties with Graves' hyperthyroidism that later progressed to Graves' ophthalmopathy.

A few counts support this clonotype. The chain couples TRBV20-1 to TRBJ2-1, with a tentative D call TRBD1 (5 bases). This CDR3 has 11 residues. Germline CDR1 DFQATT, CDR2 SNEGSKA (reference sequence). Trimming removed 3 bases from V and 9 bases from J, with 9 bases in between. CDR3 sequence reads: CSASPQGEQFF. CDR3 nucleotides: TGCAGTGCTAGCCCCCAGGGTGAGCAGTTCTTC.

The table lists this clonotype with many counts. The chain joins TRBV7-2 to TRBJ2-2; no reliable D call. This CDR3 has 14 amino acids. Trimming cost V 1 base and J 6 bases, with 9 bases left between them. Germline V gene lookup returns CDR1 SGHTA and CDR2 FQGNSA. This CDR3 is CASSLGIGSGELFF. As DNA, the CDR3 is TGTGCCAGCAGCTTAGGAATCGGGTCCGGGGAGCTGTTTTTT.

This clonotype was detected a few times. The chain couples TRBV7-6 to TRBJ2-7; D unclear. The V gene's germline CDR1 is SGHVS and CDR2 FNYEAQ. The V gene lost 2 bases and the J gene lost 2 bases, with 7 bases spanning the gap. This CDR3 is 13 amino acids long. CDR3 sequence (DNA): TGTGCCAGCAGCTTACGGGCCCCCTACGAGCAGTACTTC. It encodes CASSLRAPYEQYF.

This clonotype was seen ten or more times. The chain couples TRBV10-3 to TRBJ1-6, with TRBD1 matching over 10 bases. V gave up 10 bases and J gave up 10 bases; unmatched junction bases: 10. Germline CDR1 ENHRY, CDR2 SYGVKD. The CDR3 covers 14 residues. The DNA of the CDR3 is TGTGCCACCCGAAGTGACAGGGGGCTCTCACCCCTCCACTTT. Protein: CATRSDRGLSPLHF.

This clonotype was observed at least ten times. The V call is TRBV7-9, the J call TRBJ1-1; the D is unclear. Germline V CDR1 and CDR2: SEHNR, FQNEAQ (reference sequence). With 5 bases removed from V and 5 bases from J, the gap between germline ends came to 15 bases. The CDR3 length is 14 residues. CDR3 bases: TGTGCCAGCAGCCGCGAAACCAAGAAAACTGAAGCTTTCTTT. It translates to CASSRETKKTEAFF.

V and J are TRBV7-9 and TRBJ2-6, with D possibly TRBD1 on 6 matching bases. Germline assignment: CDR1 SEHNR and CDR2 FQNEAQ (reference sequence). V was trimmed by 5 bases and J by 1 base, leaving 15 bases between them. This CDR3 comprises 17 residues. The chain's CDR3 is CASSPPGTWSGANVLTF. CDR3 coding DNA: TGTGCCAGCAGCCCGCCCGGGACATGGTCTGGGGCCAACGTCCTGACTTTC.

This clonotype has a handful of counts. The J gene is TRBJ2-1, the V gene TRBV4-1; 9 bases match TRBD2. Germline CDR1 and CDR2: MGHRA and YSYEKL. The CDR3 has 19 residues. The trim removed 4 bases at V and 0 bases at J, leaving 13 bases unmatched. In nucleotides, the CDR3 is TGCGCCAGCAGCCCCAAGATCACCGCGACTAGCGGCTCCTACAATGAGCAGTTCTTC. Translation gives CASSPKITATSGSYNEQFF.

The table lists this clonotype with many counts. The CDR3 nucleotides are TGTGCCTGGAACAAACTATCAGACACTGAAGCTTTCTTT. Protein sequence: CAWNKLSDTEAFF. The chain combines TRBV30 with TRBJ1-1; D gene ambiguous. CDR1 and CDR2 (germline): GTSNPN, SVGIG (reference sequence). V was clipped by 4 bases and J by 3 bases, with 12 bases between them. The CDR3 covers 13 residues.

This clonotype was found many times. The chain recombines TRBV5-1 with TRBJ2-3; D could derive from TRBD1 or TRBD2 (5 bases each). The germline V gene has CDR1 SGHRS and CDR2 YFSETQ. Trimming pared 2 bases from V and 8 bases from J, leaving 9 bases between. The CDR3 sequence is 12 residues long. CDR3 bases: TGCGCCAGCAGCTTCGCAGGGACTACGCAGTATTTT. Amino acids: CASSFAGTTQYF. The whole variable domain, remainder taken from reference TRBV5-1 and TRBJ2-3, is KAGVTQTPRYLIKTRGQQVTLSCSPISGHRSVSWYQQTPGQGLQFLFEYFSETQRNKGNFPGRFSGRQFSNSRSEMNVSTLELGDSALYLCASSFAGTTQYFGPGTRLTVL.

Ten or more counts support this clonotype. V gene TRBV27 combines with J gene TRBJ2-7, with 8 bases lining up with TRBD2. The CDR3 length is 14 residues. Trimming took 6 bases from V and 3 from J; bases not matched to a gene: 7. The germline V gene encodes CDR1 MNHEY and CDR2 SMNVEV (reference sequence). CDR3 DNA sequence: TGTGCCAGCAGAAATAGCGGGATAGGCTACGAGCAGTACTTC. This sequence encodes CASRNSGIGYEQYF.

In its sample, this clonotype was seen many times. V usage is TRBV7-2 and J usage is TRBJ2-5, with TRBD2 matching over 9 bases. After removal of 4 bases from V and 5 bases from J, the junction contained 14 bases not matched to a gene. The CDR3 has 17 amino acids. Germline V gene lookup returns CDR1 SGHTA and CDR2 FQGNSA. CDR3 sequence (DNA): TGTGCCAGCAGCTCCCCGTCACGGCTAGCGGGAAGGGAGACCCAGTACTTC. This codes for CASSSPSRLAGRETQYF.

This clonotype appeared many times. This chain links TRBV27 with TRBJ2-7; D is undetermined. CDR3 length: 13 amino acids. V was trimmed by 6 bases and J by 4 bases, leaving 13 bases between them. The V gene's germline CDR1 is MNHEY and CDR2 SMNVEV (reference sequence). The CDR3 DNA follows: TGTGCCAGCAGGTCAGGCGGTCGGTACGAGCAGTACTTC. Translation: CASRSGGRYEQYF.

The gene calls are TRBV25-1 and TRBJ2-2; the D gene is possibly TRBD1 (6 bases). V lost 1 base and J lost 5, with 8 bases in between. This CDR3 is built from 14 residues. CDR1 and CDR2 from the germline V gene are MGHDK and SYGVNS. The CDR3 is CASSESDRTGELFF. As DNA, the CDR3 is TGTGCCAGCAGTGAATCAGACAGGACCGGGGAGCTGTTTTTT.

This clonotype appeared many times. The CDR3 nucleotides are TGCAGCGGGGGCACGGGGCAAGAGACCCAGTACTTC. This encodes CSGGTGQETQYF. This chain links TRBV29-1 with TRBJ2-5; either TRBD1 or TRBD2 may supply D (5 bases each). The germline V gene encodes CDR1 SQVTM and CDR2 ANQGSEA. V gave up 7 bases and J gave up 2 bases, with 11 bases separating them. CDR3 length equals 12 residues.

There are many counts of this clonotype. The chain is built from TRBV28 and TRBJ1-5; TRBD1 aligns across 8 bases. This CDR3 has 18 amino acids. CDR1 is MDHEN, CDR2 SYDVKM, per germline. The J segment lost 1 base and the V segment lost 3 bases, leaving 11 bases of the junction unmatched. The CDR3 is CASSFWGSGGTSNQPQHF. Written as DNA, the CDR3 is TGTGCCAGCAGTTTTTGGGGGTCAGGGGGCACGAGCAATCAGCCCCAGCATTTT.

This clonotype came up many times. The gene calls are TRBV28 and TRBJ2-3; 10 bases agree with TRBD2. There are 15 residues in the CDR3. J gave up 8 bases and V 5 bases, and 10 bases lay outside the gene matches. In germline, CDR1 is MDHEN, CDR2 SYDVKM. CDR3 nucleotides: TGTGCCAGCAGTCATCTAGCGGGAGCGATGGCTACGCAGTATTTT. Encoded protein: CASSHLAGAMATQYF.

This clonotype has a count of ten or more. This chain joins TRBV4-2 and TRBJ2-7, with unresolved D. There are 13 residues in the CDR3. Germline-derived CDR1 and CDR2 are LGHNA and YNFKEQ. The V end lost 3 bases, the J end lost 1 base, and 7 bases lay between the germline ends. In DNA, the CDR3 is TGTGCCAGCAGCCATCGACTGTCCTACGAGCAGTACTTC. Amino acid sequence: CASSHRLSYEQYF.

Ten or more counts support this clonotype. The chain recombines TRBV7-3 with TRBJ2-7; D is possibly TRBD1 or TRBD2 (5 bases each). The length of the CDR3 is 13 residues. Trimming pared 5 bases from V and 1 base from J, leaving 9 bases between. The V gene's germline CDR1 is SGHTA and CDR2 FQGTGA. In DNA form, the CDR3 reads TGTGCCAGCAGCCAGGGAGATTCCTACGAGCAGTACTTC. Amino acids: CASSQGDSYEQYF.

This clonotype appeared many times. The CDR3 loop reads CAISDWEREGNEQFF. In DNA form, the CDR3 reads TGTGCCATCAGTGACTGGGAGCGGGAGGGAAATGAGCAGTTCTTC. The rearrangement links TRBV10-3 to TRBJ2-1; 10 positions match TRBD2. J lost 7 bases, V lost 3 bases, and 6 bases had no gene match. Germline CDR1 reads ENHRY; CDR2 reads SYGVKD. CDR3 length equals 15 residues.

This clonotype was observed a handful of times. The CDR3 DNA sequence: TGTGCCAGCAGTCCGGGGACAGGGGCCCTCGGAGCTTTCTTT. Protein sequence: CASSPGTGALGAFF. The V and J genes are TRBV27 and TRBJ1-1, with 10 bases matching TRBD1. Trimming cost V 5 bases and J 10 bases; bases outside gene matches: 10. Germline V CDR1 and CDR2: MNHEY, SMNVEV (reference sequence). This CDR3 is built from 14 residues.

The chain is built from TRBV18 and TRBJ1-5; TRBD1 might be the D (5 bases). In germline, CDR1 is KGHSH, CDR2 LQKENI. V dropped 4 bases and J dropped 6 bases, with 10 bases sitting between them. CDR3 length: 13 residues. The CDR3 loop is CASSRGGSQPQHF. In DNA form, the CDR3 reads TGTGCCAGCTCACGGGGGGGGAGTCAGCCCCAGCATTTT. Supplemented by reference TRBV18 and TRBJ1-5, the full variable domain reads NAGVMQNPRHLVRRRGQEARLRCSPMKGHSHVYWYRQLPEEGLKFMVYLQKENIIDESGMPKERFSAEFPKEGPSILRIQQVVRGDSAAYFCASSRGGSQPQHFGDGTRLSIL.

In this sample, this clonotype turned up many times. This chain links TRBV6-1 with TRBJ2-3, with D perhaps TRBD1 (5 bases). V lost 7 bases and J lost 0, with 11 bases in between. CDR1 and CDR2 (germline): MNHNS, SASEGT. This CDR3 region has 14 residues. CDR3 protein: CASTRQHSTDTQYF. CDR3 DNA sequence: TGTGCCAGCACGCGACAGCATAGCACAGATACGCAGTATTTT.

This clonotype has a count of ten or more. V gene TRBV20-1 combines with J gene TRBJ2-3; 10 bases are a match to TRBD2. The CDR3 contains 18 residues. Germline loops: CDR1 DFQATT, CDR2 SNEGSKA (reference sequence). Unmatched junction bases numbered 12, after V lost 2 bases and J lost 1 base. The CDR3 spells CSARMRLAGALGTDTQYF. The CDR3 DNA reads as TGCAGTGCTAGAATGAGGCTAGCGGGAGCGTTGGGCACAGATACGCAGTATTTT.

This clonotype has ten or more counts. J is TRBJ2-3 and V is TRBV2, with 11 bases lining up with TRBD2. This CDR3 spans 15 amino acids. Per germline, CDR1 SNHLY and CDR2 FYNNEI. The V segment lost 6 bases and the J segment 6 bases; nucleotides outside the gene matches: 8. This CDR3 is CASSLLAGGLDTQYF. Here the CDR3 DNA reads TGTGCCAGCAGCTTGTTAGCGGGAGGGCTTGATACGCAGTATTTT.

CDR3 coding DNA: TGTGCCACCAGTGAACCCACCGGGCTAGCGGAGTTGGCCGGGGAGCTGTTTTTT. Its protein is CATSEPTGLAELAGELFF. J is TRBJ2-2 and V is TRBV24-1; 7 nucleotides match TRBD2. V gave up 4 bases and J gave up 6 bases; unmatched junction bases: 16. The CDR3 extends over 18 amino acids. CDR1 KGHDR and CDR2 SFDVKD come from the germline V gene.

This clonotype has at least ten counts. Germline and junction disagree at one end, which may indicate a read error. The rearrangement links TRBV5-6 to TRBJ2-3; 7 bases are shared with TRBD1. The CDR3 is made up of 17 amino acids. Germline CDR1 SGHDT, CDR2 YYEEEE. The CDR3 DNA sequence: TGTGCCAACAGCTTGTTAACTCGAGACAGGGACACAGATACGCAGTATTTT. It translates to CANSLLTRDRDTDTQYF.

This clonotype was detected ten times or more. The genes are TRBV28 and TRBJ1-2, with TRBD1 identical over 9 bases. The CDR3 has 13 amino acids. Germline V lookup: CDR1 MDHEN, CDR2 SYDVKM. V shed 6 bases and J 7 bases; nucleotides not matched to a gene: 6. CDR3 in amino acids: CASRSTGGSGYTF. Written as DNA, the CDR3 is TGTGCCAGCAGGTCCACAGGGGGCTCTGGCTACACCTTC.